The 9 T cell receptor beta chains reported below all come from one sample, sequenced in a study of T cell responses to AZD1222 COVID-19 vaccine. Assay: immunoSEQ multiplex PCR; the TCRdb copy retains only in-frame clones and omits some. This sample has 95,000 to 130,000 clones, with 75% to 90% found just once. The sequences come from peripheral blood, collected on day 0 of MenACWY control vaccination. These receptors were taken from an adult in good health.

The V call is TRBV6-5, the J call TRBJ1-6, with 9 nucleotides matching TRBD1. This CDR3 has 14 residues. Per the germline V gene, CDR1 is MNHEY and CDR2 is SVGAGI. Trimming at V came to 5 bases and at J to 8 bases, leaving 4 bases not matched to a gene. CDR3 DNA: TGTGCCAGCAGTCGGACAGGGGCTTATTCACCCCTCCACTTT. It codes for CASSRTGAYSPLHF.

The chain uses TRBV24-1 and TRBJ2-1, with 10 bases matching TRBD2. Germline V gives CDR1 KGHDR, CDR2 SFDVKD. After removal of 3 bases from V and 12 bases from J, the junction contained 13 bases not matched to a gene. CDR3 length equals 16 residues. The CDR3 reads CATSDPSGGPQVGQFF. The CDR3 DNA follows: TGTGCCACCAGTGATCCTAGCGGGGGCCCACAGGTAGGGCAGTTCTTC.

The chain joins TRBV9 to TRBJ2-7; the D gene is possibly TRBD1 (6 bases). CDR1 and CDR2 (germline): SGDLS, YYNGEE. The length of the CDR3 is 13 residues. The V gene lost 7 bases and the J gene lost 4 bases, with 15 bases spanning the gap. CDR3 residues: CASCGAGAYEQYF. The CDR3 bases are TGTGCCAGCTGTGGTGCAGGGGCTTACGAGCAGTACTTC. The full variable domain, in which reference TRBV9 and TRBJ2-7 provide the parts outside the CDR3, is DSGVTQTPKHLITATGQRVTLRCSPRSGDLSVYWYQQSLDQGLQFLIQYYNGEERAKGNILERFSAQQFPDLHSELNLSSLELGDSALYFCASCGAGAYEQYFGPGTRLTVT.

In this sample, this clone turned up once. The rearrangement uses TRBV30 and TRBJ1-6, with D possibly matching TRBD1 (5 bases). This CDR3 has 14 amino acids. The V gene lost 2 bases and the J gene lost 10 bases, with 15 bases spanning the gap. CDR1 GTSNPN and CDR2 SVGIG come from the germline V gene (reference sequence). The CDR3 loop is CAWSPPGEGSPLHF. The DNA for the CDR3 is TGTGCCTGGAGTCCCCCGGGGGAAGGGTCACCCCTCCACTTT.

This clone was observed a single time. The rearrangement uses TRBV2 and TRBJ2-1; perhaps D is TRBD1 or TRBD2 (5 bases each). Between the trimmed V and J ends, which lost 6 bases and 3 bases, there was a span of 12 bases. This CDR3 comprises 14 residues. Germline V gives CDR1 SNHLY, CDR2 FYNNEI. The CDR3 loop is CASSLRELYNEQFF. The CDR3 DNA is TGTGCCAGCAGCCTCAGGGAGCTCTACAATGAGCAGTTCTTC.

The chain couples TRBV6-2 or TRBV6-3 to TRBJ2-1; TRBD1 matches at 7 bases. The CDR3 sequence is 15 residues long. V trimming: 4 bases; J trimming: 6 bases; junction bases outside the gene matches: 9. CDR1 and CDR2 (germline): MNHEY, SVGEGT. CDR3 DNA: TGTGCCAGCAGTTGGTTCCAGGGGGAGCCCAATGAGCAGTTCTTC. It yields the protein CASSWFQGEPNEQFF.

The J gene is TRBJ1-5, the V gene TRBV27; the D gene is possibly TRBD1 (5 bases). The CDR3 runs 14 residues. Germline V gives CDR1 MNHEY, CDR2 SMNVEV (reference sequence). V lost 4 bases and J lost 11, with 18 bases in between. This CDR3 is CASSSGKGVSAQHF. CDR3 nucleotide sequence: TGTGCCAGCAGTTCAGGGAAAGGGGTATCAGCCCAGCATTTT.

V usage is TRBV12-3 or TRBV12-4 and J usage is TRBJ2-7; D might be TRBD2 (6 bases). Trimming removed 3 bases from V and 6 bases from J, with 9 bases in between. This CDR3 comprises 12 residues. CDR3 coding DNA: TGTGCCAGCAGTTTCGGAGGGATCGAGCAGTACTTC. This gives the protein CASSFGGIEQYF.

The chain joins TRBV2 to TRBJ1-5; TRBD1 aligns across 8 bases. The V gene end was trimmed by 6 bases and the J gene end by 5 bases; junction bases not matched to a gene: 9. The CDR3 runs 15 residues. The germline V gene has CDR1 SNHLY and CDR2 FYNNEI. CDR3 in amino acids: CASRGQGFLDQPQHF. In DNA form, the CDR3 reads TGTGCCAGCAGAGGACAGGGTTTTTTAGATCAGCCCCAGCATTTT.